Below, one T cell receptor (beta chain) is given with its context. Its antigen remains unidentified. This CDR3 has 15 residues. The V and J ends lost 4 bases and 1 base respectively, with 13 bases between them. The germline CDR1 and CDR2 sequences are SEHNR and FQNEAQ (reference sequence). This sample was included in a study of beta chain features in type 1 diabetes. Isolated RNA was reverse transcribed in full, so expressed TCRB transcripts were sequenced. Clones were sequenced by immunoSEQ multiplex PCR, and TCRdb holds only the in-frame ones, with some missing. This sample carries some 660,000 clones, about 14% of them seen once, and the ten largest clones take roughly 0.04%. General study results and limits: People with Type 1 diabetes carried modestly yet significantly shorter TCRB CDR3s in all four CD4+ subsets.

Specimen: naive CD4+ T cells from blood. This receptor was obtained from a man younger than 35 with type 1 diabetes. The gene calls are TRBV7-9 and TRBJ1-2, with D unresolved. The CDR3 DNA is TGTGCCAGCAGCTCTCAAACCTGGGGTAACTATGGCTACACCTTC. Protein product: CASSSQTWGNYGYTF.